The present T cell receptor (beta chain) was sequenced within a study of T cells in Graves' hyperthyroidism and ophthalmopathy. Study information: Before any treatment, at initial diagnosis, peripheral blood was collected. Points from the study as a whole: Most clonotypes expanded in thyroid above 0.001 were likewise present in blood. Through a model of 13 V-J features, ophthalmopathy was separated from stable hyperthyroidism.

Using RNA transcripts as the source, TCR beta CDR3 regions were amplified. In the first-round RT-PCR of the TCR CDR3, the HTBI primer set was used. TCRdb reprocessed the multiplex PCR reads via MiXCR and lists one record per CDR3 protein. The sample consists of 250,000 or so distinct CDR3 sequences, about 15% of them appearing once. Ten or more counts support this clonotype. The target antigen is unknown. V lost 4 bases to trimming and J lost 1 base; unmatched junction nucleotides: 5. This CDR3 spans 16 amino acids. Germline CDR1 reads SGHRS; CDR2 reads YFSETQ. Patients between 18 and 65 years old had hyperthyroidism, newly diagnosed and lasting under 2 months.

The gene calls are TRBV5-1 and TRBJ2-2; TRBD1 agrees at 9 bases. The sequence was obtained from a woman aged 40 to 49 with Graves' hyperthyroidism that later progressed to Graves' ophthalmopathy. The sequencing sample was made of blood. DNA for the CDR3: TGCGCCAGCAGCGTAGGACAGGGGTGGAACACCGGGGAGCTGTTTTTT. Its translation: CASSVGQGWNTGELFF.